Following are 27 T cell receptor beta chains from one sample sequenced in a study of shared clonotypes between healthy human individuals. Assay: immunoSEQ multiplex PCR; the TCRdb copy retains only in-frame clones and omits some. The sample holds 110,000 or so clones, approximately 70% seen once. The sequenced material came from memory CD8+ T cells sorted from blood. The sample's subset: CD45RO+ cells pooled with CCR7-negative TemRA cells. These receptors were collected from a woman under 40 in good health.

This clone was observed a few times. The CDR3 region has the DNA TGTGCCAGCAGCTTTGGTAATAATTCACCCCTCCACTTT. This gives the protein CASSFGNNSPLHF. V usage is TRBV5-6 and J usage is TRBJ1-6, with D unclear. Germline V lookup: CDR1 SGHDT, CDR2 YYEEEE. V lost 2 bases, J lost 5 bases, and 5 bases lay in between. The CDR3 is made up of 13 amino acids.

The chain combines TRBV6-6 with TRBJ2-1; 10 nucleotides agree with TRBD1. Germline values: CDR1 MNHNY, CDR2 SVGAGI (reference sequence). V lost 0 bases, J lost 7 bases, and 3 bases stayed unmatched. The CDR3 has 15 amino acids. CDR3 in amino acids: CASSYSRQGANEQFF. The CDR3 DNA follows: TGTGCCAGCAGTTACTCACGACAGGGGGCTAATGAGCAGTTCTTC.

This clone was seen once. The chain links TRBV6-6 to TRBJ1-2; D is undetermined. Trimming left V 0 bases short and J 4 bases short, with 12 bases between. Germline V gene lookup returns CDR1 MNHNY and CDR2 SVGAGI (reference sequence). The CDR3 covers 15 residues. The CDR3: CASSYSNAGGYGYTF. DNA of the CDR3: TGTGCCAGCAGTTACTCGAATGCTGGCGGCTATGGCTACACCTTC.

The chain employs TRBV5-6 and TRBJ2-5; no reliable D call. The J call may be incorrect, as the DNA end agrees better with TRBJ2-7. Germline lookup yields CDR1 SGHDT and CDR2 YYEEEE. CDR3 length: 14 amino acids. CDR3 sequence: CASSLAGLSYEQYF. CDR3 DNA sequence: TGTGCCAGCAGCTTGGCAGGCCTATCCTACGAGCAGTACTTC.

This clone has only a few counts. The rearrangement uses TRBV2 and TRBJ2-7; TRBD2 is a possible D gene (6 bases). Trimming pared 3 bases from V and 4 bases from J, leaving 13 bases between. CDR3 length equals 14 residues. CDR1 is SNHLY, CDR2 FYNNEI, per germline. This CDR3 reads CASSESSVNYEQYF. CDR3 nucleotide sequence: TGTGCCAGCAGTGAGTCTAGCGTAAATTACGAGCAGTACTTC.

This clone was seen only a few times. The chain links TRBV28 to TRBJ1-5, with unresolved D. The V end was cut by 7 bases, the J end by 3 bases, with 10 bases between. This CDR3 contains 13 residues. CDR1 and CDR2 (germline): MDHEN, SYDVKM. The chain's CDR3 is CASKNIPNQPQHF. In DNA form, the CDR3 reads TGTGCCAGCAAAAACATACCCAATCAGCCCCAGCATTTT.

The sample holds many counts of this clone. V gene TRBV28 combines with J gene TRBJ2-7; 8 nucleotides align to TRBD1. The CDR3 totals 15 residues. The germline V gene has CDR1 MDHEN and CDR2 SYDVKM. V lost 3 bases to trimming and J lost 4 bases; unmatched junction nucleotides: 8. The CDR3 sequence: CASSFPGQGTYEQYF. CDR3 nucleotide sequence: TGTGCCAGCAGTTTCCCCGGACAGGGAACTTACGAGCAGTACTTC.

The chain recombines TRBV27 with TRBJ1-6; D is uncertain. The V and J ends lost 0 bases and 10 bases respectively, with 4 bases between them. There are 12 residues in the CDR3. Germline CDR1 is MNHEY and CDR2 is SMNVEV (reference sequence). The CDR3 reads CASSLSRSPLHF. DNA of the CDR3: TGTGCCAGCAGTTTATCCAGATCACCCCTCCACTTT.

V is TRBV19 and J is TRBJ2-1, with 8 bases fitting TRBD2. CDR3 length: 15 residues. Losses at the gene ends were 3 bases for V and 7 bases for J; bases not matched to a gene: 8. Germline V gene sequence: CDR1 LNHDA, CDR2 SQIVND (reference sequence). The CDR3 loop is CASSISTGGPNEQFF. CDR3 DNA sequence: TGTGCCAGTAGTATTTCTACGGGAGGGCCAAATGAGCAGTTCTTC.

This clone has only a few counts. CDR3 sequence reads: CASSESSGNTIYF. The CDR3 DNA reads as TGCGCCAGCAGTGAATCCTCTGGAAACACCATATATTTT. The V gene is TRBV10-1, the J gene TRBJ1-3; no clear D. The CDR3 sequence is 13 residues long. Trimming cost V 3 bases and J 0 bases, with 3 bases left between them. In germline, CDR1 is WNHNN, CDR2 SYGVQD (reference sequence).

The chain joins TRBV6-5 to TRBJ1-1, with a possible D match to TRBD1 (5 bases). Germline CDR1 and CDR2: MNHEY and SVGAGI. There are 14 residues in the CDR3. V lost 6 bases and J 3 bases, leaving 14 bases between the germline ends. CDR3 in amino acids: CASRGTGLYTEAFF. CDR3 sequence (DNA): TGTGCCAGCAGGGGAACGGGACTGTACACTGAAGCTTTCTTT.

This clone was seen a handful of times. The chain couples TRBV2 to TRBJ2-7; 9 bases align to TRBD1. CDR3 length equals 16 residues. Losses at the gene ends were 2 bases for V and 2 bases for J; bases not matched to a gene: 7. Germline CDR1 SNHLY, CDR2 FYNNEI. The CDR3 DNA reads TGTGCCAGCAGTGAAAGCCGGACAGGGGCGCCCTACGAGCAGTACTTC. Encoded protein: CASSESRTGAPYEQYF.

The genes are TRBV5-1 and TRBJ2-7; D might be TRBD2 (7 bases). V lost 4 bases, J lost 5 bases, and 16 bases lay in between. Germline CDR1 is SGHRS and CDR2 is YFSETQ. This CDR3 is built from 14 residues. The CDR3 DNA is TGCGCCAGCAGCCCCGGAGGGGGGGAGGACGAGCAGTACTTC. Translation: CASSPGGGEDEQYF.

The J gene is TRBJ2-1, the V gene TRBV4-1; no clear D gene. Trimming took 0 bases from V and 4 from J, leaving 13 bases between them. This CDR3 contains 16 residues. Germline V gives CDR1 MGHRA, CDR2 YSYEKL. The DNA of the CDR3 is TGCGCCAGCAGCCAAGATCACCTAGTATTTTACAATGAGCAGTTCTTC. Its protein is CASSQDHLVFYNEQFF.

This chain links TRBV20-1 with TRBJ2-1, with D possibly being TRBD2 (5 bases). The CDR3 runs to 10 residues. Germline V gene lookup returns CDR1 DFQATT and CDR2 SNEGSKA (reference sequence). The V end was cut by 6 bases, the J end by 9 bases, with 9 bases between. Here the CDR3 DNA reads TGCAGTGCCCTAGCACCTGAGCAGTTCTTC. This translates into CSALAPEQFF.

This clone was seen just once. The V call is TRBV27, the J call TRBJ2-2; D call uncertain. Per germline, CDR1 MNHEY and CDR2 SMNVEV (reference sequence). V lost 4 bases, J lost 0 bases, and 6 bases lay in between. CDR3 length equals 14 residues. CDR3: CASSSPANTGELFF. For the CDR3, the DNA is TGTGCCAGCAGTTCCCCCGCGAACACCGGGGAGCTGTTTTTT.

The DNA of the CDR3 is TGTGCCAGCAGTTACGAGTCGGGAATGCTCACCGGGGAGCTGTTTTTT. Protein: CASSYESGMLTGELFF. The gene calls are TRBV6-5 and TRBJ2-2; possibly TRBD2 for D (5 bases). V was clipped by 2 bases and J by 4 bases, with 14 bases between them. There are 16 residues in the CDR3. The germline CDR1 and CDR2 sequences are MNHEY and SVGAGI.

The CDR3, as DNA: TGCGCCAGCAGTGGGACAGGGGAGCGCGAGCAGTACTTC. Its protein is CASSGTGEREQYF. V usage is TRBV10-2 and J usage is TRBJ2-7; 9 bases fit TRBD1. CDR1 WSHSY and CDR2 SAAADI come from the germline V gene. The CDR3 loop spans 13 amino acids. V lost 4 bases to trimming and J lost 6 bases; unmatched junction nucleotides: 4.

The gene calls are TRBV28 and TRBJ1-5, with TRBD1 as a possible D gene (6 bases). V dropped 0 bases and J dropped 0 bases, with 18 bases sitting between them. CDR3 length: 19 residues. The germline V gene has CDR1 MDHEN and CDR2 SYDVKM. CDR3 protein: CASSLWKTGLGNSNQPQHF. The DNA for the CDR3 is TGTGCCAGCAGTTTATGGAAGACAGGTCTGGGGAATAGCAATCAGCCCCAGCATTTT.

This chain uses TRBV25-1 with TRBJ2-3; a possible D gene is TRBD1 (6 bases). CDR1 and CDR2 from the germline V gene are MGHDK and SYGVNS. Trimming stripped 5 bases from V and 5 bases from J, with 26 bases between. The CDR3 is 18 amino acids. The CDR3 bases are TGTGCCAGCAGTATGACCAGATCGGTTTTGGGGGCAAAAGATACGCAGTATTTT. This translates into CASSMTRSVLGAKDTQYF.

The chain links TRBV27 to TRBJ2-6; TRBD1 matches at 9 bases. CDR3 length: 18 residues. The V gene's germline CDR1 is MNHEY and CDR2 SMNVEV (reference sequence). J gave up 0 bases and V 8 bases, and 11 bases lay outside the gene matches. CDR3 residues: CASRHPTGGTSGANVLTF. The CDR3 coding sequence is TGTGCCAGCCGTCACCCGACAGGGGGTACCTCTGGGGCCAACGTCCTGACTTTC.

This clone has ten or more counts. The chain uses TRBV5-4 and TRBJ2-3; 8 bases line up with TRBD1. The CDR3 sequence is 15 residues long. Germline V CDR1 and CDR2: SGHNT, YYREEE (reference sequence). V shed 2 bases, J shed 6 bases, and the junction held 8 bases outside the gene matches. The CDR3 sequence: CASSLPGQGPDTQYF. CDR3 in DNA: TGTGCCAGCAGCTTACCCGGACAGGGACCCGATACGCAGTATTTT.

The rearrangement joins TRBV6-1 to TRBJ2-7; D not certain. Trimming took 6 bases from V and 6 from J, leaving 12 bases between them. CDR3 length: 12 amino acids. CDR1 MNHNS and CDR2 SASEGT come from the germline V gene. This CDR3 reads CASRRVSGEQYF. The CDR3, as DNA: TGTGCCAGCAGACGAGTGAGTGGCGAGCAGTACTTC.

The sample holds a few counts of this clone. This sequence joins TRBV6-1 and TRBJ2-1, with TRBD2 matching 11 bases. V was clipped by 2 bases and J by 5 bases; unmatched bases: 5. The CDR3 is 16 residues long. Germline assignment: CDR1 MNHNS and CDR2 SASEGT. The CDR3 here is CASSESPSGRNNEQFF. CDR3 in DNA: TGTGCCAGCAGTGAATCCCCTAGCGGGAGGAACAATGAGCAGTTCTTC.

The chain has TRBV28 and TRBJ2-7; 7 nucleotides match TRBD2. The CDR3 spans 14 residues. Germline assignment: CDR1 MDHEN and CDR2 SYDVKM. V gave up 7 bases and J gave up 2 bases; unmatched junction bases: 8. The CDR3 nucleotides read TGTGCCAGCATCAACGTAGGACTAGCCTACGAGCAGTACTTC. It codes for CASINVGLAYEQYF.

The chain joins TRBV25-1 to TRBJ2-1, with D possibly matching TRBD2 (5 bases). Germline V gene lookup returns CDR1 MGHDK and CDR2 SYGVNS. V lost 2 bases and J 1 base, leaving 12 bases between the germline ends. This CDR3 region has 16 residues. The CDR3 DNA reads TGTGCCAGCAGTGAACAGGCTAGCTGGTCCTACAATGAGCAGTTCTTC. It codes for CASSEQASWSYNEQFF. The variable domain in full, completed from reference TRBV25-1 and TRBJ2-1, reads EADIYQTPRYLVIGTGKKITLECSQTMGHDKMYWYQQDPGMELHLIHYSYGVNSTEKGDLSSESTVSRIRTEHFPLTLESARPSHTSQYLCASSEQASWSYNEQFFGPGTRLTVL.

The chain has TRBV18 and TRBJ2-1; 9 bases are a match to TRBD2. The CDR3 consists of 17 residues. V was pared by 2 bases and J by 1 base, with 6 bases of the junction left unmatched. Germline values: CDR1 KGHSH, CDR2 LQKENI. CDR3: CASSPSPSGTSYNEQFF. The CDR3 DNA is TGTGCCAGCTCACCATCCCCTAGCGGGACGTCCTACAATGAGCAGTTCTTC.